Presented here are 23 T cell receptor beta chains from one specimen sequenced in a study of graft-versus-host responses after intestinal transplantation (dated by TCRdb to the early 2020s). Antigens for these TCRs are unknown. The intended sense of this specimen's time point label: cells obtained before transplantation from donor or recipient. The library came from the immunoSEQ multiplex PCR assay. The table comes from immuneACCESS by way of TCRdb, which keeps in-frame sequences with V and J called. Part of the clones is missing from these tables; in studies checked, under half for an unresolved V gene and the rest for unknown reasons. This sample has roughly 90,000 clones in its table, and around 90% of those were observed once. The ten largest make up less than 0.45% of the sample. The sequenced sample was unstimulated CD4+ T cells sorted from spleen or lymph node cells, obtained before transplant. The receptors originated from a human donor who was the organ donor for an intestinal transplant.

The chain couples TRBV27 to TRBJ2-1, with 13 bases that match TRBD2. The CDR3 loop spans 18 amino acids. The germline gives CDR1 MNHEY, CDR2 SMNVEV (reference sequence). V shed 0 bases, J shed 2 bases, and the junction held 4 bases outside the gene matches. CDR3 sequence reads: CASSLSGTSGVTYNEQFF. CDR3 bases: TGTGCCAGCAGTTTATCCGGGACTAGCGGGGTCACCTACAATGAGCAGTTCTTC.

CDR3 region: CASSLDRESTDTQYF. The CDR3 nucleotides read TGCGCCAGCAGCTTGGACAGGGAAAGCACAGATACGCAGTATTTT. The chain uses TRBV5-1 and TRBJ2-3; D perhaps matches TRBD1 (6 bases). V lost 0 bases to trimming and J lost 0 bases, with 8 bases between them. The CDR3 length is 15 residues. CDR1 and CDR2 (germline): SGHRS, YFSETQ.

V gene TRBV6-5 combines with J gene TRBJ1-1, with 7 bases that match TRBD1. Germline trimming cut 2 bases from V and 0 bases from J; bases unmatched to any gene: 3. From germline, CDR1 is MNHEY and CDR2 SVGAGI. The CDR3 has 15 residues. The CDR3 coding sequence is TGTGCCAGCAGTTACACAGGGGCCGTGAACACTGAAGCTTTCTTT. Translated: CASSYTGAVNTEAFF.

The V and J genes are TRBV18 and TRBJ1-6; D is possibly TRBD1 (6 bases). Trimming took off 1 base at V and 4 bases at J, with 20 bases between the two ends. The CDR3 is made up of 19 amino acids. Germline CDR1 KGHSH, CDR2 LQKENI. The CDR3: CASSPLQGNQAWYNSPLHF. In DNA, the CDR3 is TGTGCCAGCTCACCACTGCAGGGGAATCAGGCCTGGTATAATTCACCCCTCCACTTT.

This chain uses TRBV6-1 with TRBJ1-5; weak D call: TRBD1 (6 bases). The CDR3 is 13 residues long. Germline CDR1 and CDR2: MNHNS and SASEGT. Trimming removed 10 bases from V and 4 bases from J, with 14 bases in between. The CDR3 is CATDTRGNQPQHF. CDR3 sequence (DNA): TGTGCCACCGATACAAGGGGGAATCAGCCCCAGCATTTT.

This chain links TRBV5-1 with TRBJ2-5, with a tentative D call TRBD2 (5 bases). This CDR3 has 14 residues. With 7 bases removed from V and 2 bases from J, the gap between germline ends came to 15 bases. CDR1 is SGHRS and CDR2 is YFSETQ in the germline V gene. CDR3 coding DNA: TGCGCCAGCGCCCGGGGTAGCATACAAGAGACCCAGTACTTC. The encoded protein is CASARGSIQETQYF.

The CDR3: CASSLGITGGPVFGYNEQFF. CDR3 DNA sequence: TGCGCCAGCAGCTTGGGGATAACGGGAGGGCCCGTATTCGGCTACAATGAGCAGTTCTTC. This chain links TRBV5-1 with TRBJ2-1; TRBD2 matches at 8 bases. The CDR3 spans 20 residues. Germline V CDR1 and CDR2: SGHRS, YFSETQ. With V trimmed by 0 bases and J by 3 bases, 17 bases remained unmatched.

The genes are TRBV27 and TRBJ2-2; 12 nucleotides match TRBD2. Germline assignment: CDR1 MNHEY and CDR2 SMNVEV (reference sequence). V dropped 6 bases and J dropped 4; count of bases not matched to a gene: 6. This CDR3 comprises 16 residues. The CDR3 loop reads CASRRTSGTVTGELFF. The CDR3 DNA is TGTGCCAGCAGGAGGACTAGCGGGACTGTCACCGGGGAGCTGTTTTTT.

The chain carries TRBV10-1 and TRBJ2-1; no firm D call. Germline V gene sequence: CDR1 WNHNN, CDR2 SYGVQD (reference sequence). The V end lost 4 bases, the J end lost 0 bases, and 4 bases lay between the germline ends. The CDR3 has 13 amino acids. In DNA, the CDR3 is TGCGCCAGCAGTGGACACTCCTACAATGAGCAGTTCTTC. It encodes CASSGHSYNEQFF.

The gene calls are TRBV29-1 and TRBJ1-1; no definite D call. CDR1 and CDR2 (germline): SQVTM, ANQGSEA. Trimming left V 5 bases short and J 5 bases short, with 18 bases between. This CDR3 has 14 residues. As DNA, the CDR3 is TGCAGCGTTCTAGGTCTATTCGGTGTTACTGAAGCTTTCTTT. This translates into CSVLGLFGVTEAFF.

The chain employs TRBV27 and TRBJ2-7; TRBD2 matches 7 bases. Germline loops: CDR1 MNHEY, CDR2 SMNVEV (reference sequence). V was pared by 3 bases and J by 4 bases, with 9 bases of the junction left unmatched. This CDR3 contains 15 residues. CDR3 coding DNA: TGTGCCAGCAGTTTTAATGGCGTCGGGGGGTACGAGCAGTACTTC. It is translated as CASSFNGVGGYEQYF.

The chain has TRBV7-9 and TRBJ1-5, with 7 bases that match TRBD1. The CDR3 loop spans 17 amino acids. Per germline, CDR1 SEHNR and CDR2 FQNEAQ (reference sequence). The ends lost 3 bases at V and 0 bases at J; junction bases unmatched: 8. The DNA of the CDR3 is TGTGCCAGCAGCTTCGGGACAGAGCGATATAGCAATCAGCCCCAGCATTTT. Its protein product is CASSFGTERYSNQPQHF.

The chain combines TRBV5-1 with TRBJ2-5; no firm D call. This CDR3 has 12 residues. V shed 1 base and J shed 3 bases, with 4 bases lying between them. CDR1 SGHRS and CDR2 YFSETQ come from the germline V gene. This CDR3 reads CASSLTEETQYF. CDR3 bases: TGCGCCAGCAGCTTGACGGAAGAGACCCAGTACTTC.

This sequence joins TRBV9 and TRBJ2-5; D is unresolved. There are 12 residues in the CDR3. Between the trimmed V and J ends, which lost 5 bases and 5 bases, there was a span of 10 bases. CDR1 SGDLS and CDR2 YYNGEE come from the germline V gene. This CDR3 is CASSDFAETQYF. The CDR3 DNA follows: TGTGCCAGCAGTGATTTCGCGGAGACCCAGTACTTC. The variable domain in full, completed from reference TRBV9 and TRBJ2-5, reads DSGVTQTPKHLITATGQRVTLRCSPRSGDLSVYWYQQSLDQGLQFLIQYYNGEERAKGNILERFSAQQFPDLHSELNLSSLELGDSALYFCASSDFAETQYFGPGTRLLVL.

The CDR3 here is CASSLRQGPYTDTQYF. The CDR3 nucleotides are TGTGCCAGTTCTCTCAGACAGGGGCCGTACACAGATACGCAGTATTTT. The V gene is TRBV9, the J gene TRBJ2-3; 8 nucleotides line up with TRBD1. The CDR3 extends over 16 amino acids. V dropped 8 bases and J dropped 2; count of bases not matched to a gene: 13. Germline loops: CDR1 SGDLS, CDR2 YYNGEE.

In its sample, this clone was seen once. The chain recombines TRBV15 with TRBJ1-5; weak D call: TRBD1 (6 bases). The germline V gene encodes CDR1 LNHNV and CDR2 YYDKDF (reference sequence). Trimming pared 2 bases from V and 1 base from J, leaving 12 bases between. The CDR3 totals 16 residues. CDR3 coding DNA: TGTGCCACCAGCAGACACAGGGATTTAAGCAATCAGCCCCAGCATTTT. It is translated as CATSRHRDLSNQPQHF.

The chain uses TRBV5-1 and TRBJ2-5, with 9 positions matching TRBD2. The CDR3 runs 13 residues. The germline gives CDR1 SGHRS, CDR2 YFSETQ. J gave up 4 bases and V 4 bases, and 2 bases lay outside the gene matches. CDR3 residues: CASSEGLAETQYF. DNA for the CDR3: TGCGCCAGCAGCGAGGGACTAGCAGAGACCCAGTACTTC.

This clone came up once. The chain is built from TRBV10-1 and TRBJ1-2; D perhaps matches TRBD1 (5 bases). Germline V gene lookup returns CDR1 WNHNN and CDR2 SYGVQD (reference sequence). The V gene lost 5 bases and the J gene lost 8 bases, with 15 bases spanning the gap. This CDR3 is 13 amino acids long. CDR3 in amino acids: CASSPGGTYGYTF. DNA for the CDR3: TGCGCCAGCAGTCCTGGGGGGACTTACGGCTACACCTTC.

J is TRBJ1-1 and V is TRBV30; D call uncertain. With 2 bases removed from V and 0 bases from J, the gap between germline ends came to 7 bases. Germline loops: CDR1 GTSNPN, CDR2 SVGIG (reference sequence). CDR3 size: 13 residues. CDR3 bases: TGTGCCTGGAGTCCGGAGTTGAACACTGAAGCTTTCTTT. Encoded protein: CAWSPELNTEAFF.

The chain has TRBV6-1 and TRBJ2-1; 10 positions match TRBD2. CDR3 length: 15 residues. Germline lookup yields CDR1 MNHNS and CDR2 SASEGT. Trimming at V came to 7 bases and at J to 4 bases, leaving 7 bases not matched to a gene. The CDR3 protein is CASTERTSGYNEQFF. The CDR3 nucleotides are TGTGCCAGCACCGAGAGGACTAGCGGTTACAATGAGCAGTTCTTC.

This chain connects TRBV10-1 to TRBJ2-1; 12 bases fit TRBD2. Trimming cost V 4 bases and J 6 bases; bases outside gene matches: 4. Looked up from germline, CDR1 is WNHNN and CDR2 is SYGVQD (reference sequence). The CDR3 has 15 amino acids. The CDR3 protein is CASSGGLAGSNEQFF. In nucleotides, the CDR3 is TGCGCCAGCAGTGGGGGACTAGCGGGTAGCAATGAGCAGTTCTTC.

The chain recombines TRBV5-4 with TRBJ2-5; 7 bases agree with TRBD1. Germline values: CDR1 SGHNT, CDR2 YYREEE (reference sequence). V trimming: 4 bases; J trimming: 7 bases; junction bases outside the gene matches: 13. The CDR3 loop spans 15 amino acids. The CDR3 DNA is TGTGCCAGCAGCCAGGACAGGAGTTCTTTTGGGACCCAGTACTTC. Protein product: CASSQDRSSFGTQYF.

The chain links TRBV28 to TRBJ2-1, with D tentatively TRBD2 (6 bases). CDR1 and CDR2 from the germline V gene are MDHEN and SYDVKM. This CDR3 has 13 residues. The V gene lost 7 bases and the J gene lost 4 bases, with 11 bases spanning the gap. The DNA of the CDR3 is TGTGCCAGCATTAGGAGCGGGTACAATGAGCAGTTCTTC. This encodes CASIRSGYNEQFF.